These T cell receptor beta chains were read from a single sample in a study of T cell changes during pregnancy in multiple sclerosis. TCRdb's table, derived via immunoSEQ multiplex PCR, lists solely in-frame clones and lacks some. The sample yields roughly 40,000 clones, around 80% seen once. The sample here was CD4+ T cells from peripheral blood mononuclear cells, taken before pregnancy. Every receptor here comes from a female donor with multiple sclerosis, enrolled in a pregnancy study. CDR3s include the opening cysteine and the closing phenylalanine or tryptophan.

j_call v_call cdr3_aa
TRBJ1-5 TRBV30 CAWSPMGGYNQPQHF
TRBJ1-2 TRBV6-1 CASRDTLNYGYTF
TRBJ2-5 TRBV30 CAWSARQGAGWETQYF
TRBJ2-3 TRBV5-1 CASSIGQGTDTQYF
TRBJ1-5 TRBV6-6 CAKKRDSHQPQHF
TRBJ1-3 TRBV30 CAWSHSFSGNTIYF
TRBJ1-1 TRBV29-1 CSVRGGDVPEAFF
TRBJ2-7 TRBV5-1 CASSLFTLTEGEQYF
TRBJ1-5 TRBV19 CASTLHPDREEQPQHF
TRBJ2-7 TRBV6-6 CASRASGSYEQYF
TRBJ2-7 TRBV5-4 CASSLATAGRTYEQYF
TRBJ2-3 TRBV11-2 CASSPIAGGKSTDTQYF
TRBJ1-4 TRBV12-5 CASGLEGEKLFF
TRBJ1-2 TRBV30 CAWSRDRGNYGYTF
TRBJ1-1 TRBV6-5 CASSLPAYGGTEAFF
TRBJ2-7 TRBV10-1 CASRPSGSYEQYF
TRBJ2-7 TRBV30 CAWGTAYEQYF
TRBJ1-3 TRBV5-6 CASSQNTELGNTIYF
TRBJ2-1 TRBV7-2 CASSPAPGRTQFF
TRBJ2-5 TRBV7-9 CASARFPEETQYF
TRBJ2-1 TRBV10-3 CAISTSGSGGHEQFF
TRBJ1-2 TRBV7-3 CASSPSGINYGYTF
TRBJ1-1 TRBV30 CAWSVLSGFGEAFF
TRBJ1-1 TRBV4-1 CASSQDRDTEAFF
TRBJ2-5 TRBV25-1 CASSDPQGNQETQYF
TRBJ1-2 TRBV2 CASSTRTGGDGYTF
TRBJ2-2 TRBV19 CASREPSGTGELFF
. TRBV6-5 CASSYLTSGTYEQYF
TRBJ1-1 TRBV10-3 CATHRGLNTEAFF
TRBJ1-4 TRBV2 CASTEDRGLEKLFF
TRBJ1-1 TRBV6-5 CASIGAANTEAFF
TRBJ1-4 TRBV21-1 CASPRDRSVEKLFF
TRBJ2-7 TRBV29-1 CSVGTGGDEQYF
TRBJ2-2 TRBV7-2 CASSLVSTGELFF
TRBJ1-5 TRBV6-5 CASSYGTPQGNQPQHF
TRBJ2-7 TRBV6-5 CASSYISGAPYEQYF